This paragraph reports one T cell receptor (beta chain). This table comes from immunoSEQ multiplex PCR, and its TCRdb copy is limited to in-frame clones, with some not included. Among 150,000 to 200,000 clones listed, about 86% were seen once. The sample is drawn from a study of blood T cell repertoires in COVID-19. In the study overall: T cells, B-cell-depleted T cells, or PBMCs supplied cDNA or gDNA.

Germline CDR1 reads MNHEY; CDR2 reads SVGAGI. V dropped 0 bases and J dropped 7 bases, with 13 bases sitting between them. This CDR3 comprises 16 residues. The clonotype comes from a human donor with acute or convalescent COVID-19. The donor label of this sample is uncertain. The specimen sequenced was peripheral blood. The V and J genes are TRBV6-5 and TRBJ1-6, with D unresolved. The CDR3 nucleotides are TGTGCCAGCAGTTACTCAGCGGCAGCCTCAAATTCACCCCTCCACTTT. It specifies CASSYSAAASNSPLHF.